The 29 T cell receptor beta chains below all came from one sample that was sequenced in a study of control samples from healthy donors and cancer patients. TCRdb's table, derived via immunoSEQ multiplex PCR, lists solely in-frame clones and lacks some. This sample carries some 150,000 clones, 90% to 95% of them seen once, and the ten largest clones take roughly 4.3%. Sequencing was done on a sample of blood. All receptors come from a woman aged 60 to 75 in good health.

This clone has only one observation. The identical CDR3 is also encoded by other nucleotide sequences in the sample. The rearrangement joins TRBV4-1 to TRBJ1-2; no firm D call. The CDR3 totals 13 residues. Germline values: CDR1 MGHRA, CDR2 YSYEKL. V was shortened by 0 bases and J by 8 bases, with 10 bases between the two germline ends. CDR3 coding DNA: TGCGCCAGCAGCCAAGAGGGTGGGTGGGGCTACACCTTC. This gives the protein CASSQEGGWGYTF.

The V call is TRBV5-3, the J call TRBJ1-5; D is unresolved. TRBV5-3 is given ORF status, its function remaining uncertain. Trimming took off 0 bases at V and 6 bases at J, with 1 base between the two ends. CDR3 length equals 11 residues. The CDR3 here is CARSLGQPQHF. As DNA, the CDR3 is TGTGCCAGAAGCTTGGGTCAGCCCCAGCATTTT.

The V call is TRBV5-1, the J call TRBJ2-1; D remains unclear. The CDR3 consists of 13 residues. Germline values: CDR1 SGHRS, CDR2 YFSETQ. With 0 bases removed from V and 4 bases from J, the gap between germline ends came to 5 bases. The CDR3 DNA is TGCGCCAGCAGCTTGGTTTCGTACAATGAGCAGTTCTTC. Protein sequence: CASSLVSYNEQFF. Looking up the rest from reference TRBV5-1 and TRBJ2-1 gives the full variable domain: KAGVTQTPRYLIKTRGQQVTLSCSPISGHRSVSWYQQTPGQGLQFLFEYFSETQRNKGNFPGRFSGRQFSNSRSEMNVSTLELGDSALYLCASSLVSYNEQFFGPGTRLTVL.

The rearrangement joins TRBV14 to TRBJ1-2; weak D call: TRBD1 (6 bases). Germline CDR1 and CDR2: SGHDN and FVKESK. The ends were cut back, 1 base at V and 2 bases at J, with 17 bases in the middle. This CDR3 has 17 residues. CDR3 DNA sequence: TGTGCCAGCAGCCAAGGGCCGGGACACCTTGAAAACTATGGCTACACCTTC. Translation gives CASSQGPGHLENYGYTF. Filled out from reference TRBV14 and TRBJ1-2, the complete variable domain reads EAGVTQFPSHSVIEKGQTVTLRCDPISGHDNLYWYRRVMGKEIKFLLHFVKESKQDESGMPNNRFLAERTGGTYSTLKVQPAELEDSGVYFCASSQGPGHLENYGYTFGSGTRLTVV.

In its sample, this clone was seen a few times. The chain recombines TRBV7-2 with TRBJ1-2, with D perhaps TRBD1 (6 bases). This CDR3 spans 12 amino acids. With 3 bases removed from V and 8 bases from J, the gap between germline ends came to 10 bases. Germline CDR1 and CDR2: SGHTA and FQGNSA. As DNA, the CDR3 is TGTGCCAGCAGCTTTAATCAGGGGGGCTACACCTTC. It translates to CASSFNQGGYTF.

The rearrangement links TRBV19 to TRBJ1-1, with D tentatively TRBD1 (5 bases). Germline lookup yields CDR1 LNHDA and CDR2 SQIVND (reference sequence). This CDR3 is built from 15 residues. V lost 7 bases to trimming and J lost 4 bases, with 19 bases between them. This CDR3 is CASIAAGGRGTEAFF. In DNA form, the CDR3 reads TGTGCCAGTATTGCGGCGGGGGGTCGAGGCACTGAAGCTTTCTTT.

The chain combines TRBV6-6 with TRBJ1-4; perhaps TRBD1 as D (5 bases). Germline V gene data show CDR1 as MNHNY and CDR2 as SVGAGI (reference sequence). The CDR3 is 16 residues long. V was pared by 6 bases and J by 3 bases, with 17 bases between. The CDR3 DNA reads as TGTGCCAGCAGCCCCACTAAGGGCAGGGCTAATGAAAAACTGTTTTTT. Translation: CASSPTKGRANEKLFF.

This chain connects TRBV12-3 or TRBV12-4 to TRBJ2-5, with D unresolved. This CDR3 has 13 amino acids. V was cut by 3 bases and J by 5 bases, with 10 bases left in between. CDR3 in DNA: TGTGCCAGCAGTTTCGGGCCTGGTGAGACCCAGTACTTC. Translation gives CASSFGPGETQYF.

The chain recombines TRBV5-6 with TRBJ2-2; TRBD1 agrees at 8 bases. V dropped 4 bases and J dropped 3; count of bases not matched to a gene: 8. The germline V gene encodes CDR1 SGHDT and CDR2 YYEEEE. The CDR3 consists of 16 residues. The CDR3: CASSLWTGQYTGELFF. As DNA, the CDR3 is TGTGCCAGCAGCCTATGGACAGGGCAATACACCGGGGAGCTGTTTTTT.

As concerns this clone: Compared with germline, one end of the junction differs, possibly owing to a read error. The identical CDR3 is also encoded by other nucleotide sequences in the sample. The chain combines TRBV6-2 or TRBV6-3 with TRBJ2-5; D not resolved. CDR1 is MNHEY, CDR2 SVGEGT, per germline. This CDR3 comprises 14 residues. CDR3 sequence (DNA): TGTGCTAGCAGTTACTTAAGGATCCAAGAGACCCAGTACTTC. This codes for CASSYLRIQETQYF.

Concerning this clone: Germline is not matched at one junction end, which may reflect a read error. This rearrangement joins TRBV5-5 to TRBJ2-2; the D gene is possibly TRBD1 (5 bases). Germline V gene lookup returns CDR1 SGHKS and CDR2 YYEKEE (reference sequence). CDR3 length: 16 amino acids. CDR3 sequence reads: CVSSLGPTVNTGELFF. CDR3 DNA sequence: TGTGTCAGCAGCTTGGGTCCGACAGTAAACACCGGGGAGCTGTTTTTT.

This clone was detected only once. This sequence joins TRBV10-3 and TRBJ1-1; D unclear. V was pared by 2 bases and J by 4 bases, with 8 bases between. The germline CDR1 and CDR2 sequences are ENHRY and SYGVKD. The CDR3 length is 13 residues. The CDR3 protein is CAISEPYGTEAFF. CDR3 nucleotide sequence: TGTGCCATCAGTGAGCCCTACGGCACTGAAGCTTTCTTT.

The V and J genes are TRBV14 and TRBJ2-7; D may be TRBD2 (6 bases). V was pared by 0 bases and J by 4 bases, with 22 bases between. From germline, CDR1 is SGHDN and CDR2 FVKESK. The CDR3 is made up of 18 amino acids. CDR3 DNA: TGTGCCAGCAGCCAAGATCAGAGGAGGGACCGGCTGGCTTACGAGCAGTACTTC. Translating it yields CASSQDQRRDRLAYEQYF.

The chain recombines TRBV18 with TRBJ2-2; 8 bases line up with TRBD2. The CDR3 is 18 residues long. Unmatched junction bases numbered 10, after V lost 2 bases and J lost 2 bases. Per germline, CDR1 KGHSH and CDR2 LQKENI. CDR3 region: CASSPIFISGANTGELFF. CDR3 nucleotides: TGTGCCAGCTCACCAATTTTTATTAGCGGGGCAAACACCGGGGAGCTGTTTTTT.

The V and J genes are TRBV6-1 and TRBJ2-2; perhaps TRBD2 as D (5 bases). Trimming took off 3 bases at V and 1 base at J, with 6 bases between the two ends. The CDR3 spans 14 residues. Germline V gene data show CDR1 as MNHNS and CDR2 as SASEGT. The DNA of the CDR3 is TGTGCCAGCAGTGATCGGGGGAACACCGGGGAGCTGTTTTTT. This encodes CASSDRGNTGELFF.

Here the CDR3 reads CASSQERGGHSPLHF. The CDR3 region has the DNA TGTGCCAGCAGCCAAGAGAGGGGAGGGCATTCACCCCTCCACTTT. The chain joins TRBV14 to TRBJ1-6; D is perhaps TRBD1 (5 bases). The CDR3 extends over 15 amino acids. Germline V CDR1 and CDR2: SGHDN, FVKESK. Trimming took 0 bases from V and 8 from J, leaving 11 bases between them.

The genes are TRBV7-2 and TRBJ2-1; the D gene is possibly TRBD1 (6 bases). The V and J ends lost 5 bases and 2 bases respectively, with 13 bases between them. The germline V gene has CDR1 SGHTA and CDR2 FQGNSA. The CDR3 extends over 15 amino acids. CDR3 sequence reads: CASSPDWGPYNEQFF. CDR3 bases: TGTGCCAGCAGCCCGGATTGGGGGCCCTACAATGAGCAGTTCTTC.

The chain uses TRBV5-6 and TRBJ1-1, with a possible D match to TRBD1 (5 bases). The CDR3 is made up of 13 amino acids. V dropped 1 base and J dropped 6 bases, with 10 bases sitting between them. Germline V gene sequence: CDR1 SGHDT, CDR2 YYEEEE. CDR3 bases: TGTGCCAGCAGCTTGTTTAGGGGCGCTGAAGCTTTCTTT. Translating it yields CASSLFRGAEAFF.

The chain recombines TRBV12-3 or TRBV12-4 with TRBJ1-2, with a weak D call TRBD1 (6 bases). The CDR3 contains 11 residues. The V and J ends lost 6 bases and 8 bases respectively, with 10 bases between them. CDR3 sequence: CASRQGRGYTF. The CDR3 nucleotides read TGTGCCAGCAGACAGGGACGCGGCTACACCTTC.

This chain connects TRBV4-3 to TRBJ1-6; 9 bases map to TRBD1. Trimming took 0 bases from V and 3 from J; bases not matched to a gene: 6. Germline CDR1 is LGHNA and CDR2 is YSLEER. The CDR3 loop spans 18 amino acids. The CDR3 is CASSQDRQGGNYNSPLHF. In DNA form, the CDR3 reads TGCGCCAGCAGCCAAGATCGACAGGGGGGGAACTATAATTCACCCCTCCACTTT.

The V and J genes are TRBV30 and TRBJ1-3; the D gene is possibly TRBD1 (6 bases). This CDR3 has 15 amino acids. CDR1 and CDR2 (germline): GTSNPN, SVGIG (reference sequence). V lost 1 base, J lost 8 bases, and 18 bases lay in between. The CDR3 coding sequence is TGTGCCTGGAGTGCCCAAGGGACAACGGGACACACCATATATTTT. Translated: CAWSAQGTTGHTIYF.

The V call is TRBV18, the J call TRBJ1-2; maybe TRBD1 (5 bases). The V end lost 3 bases, the J end lost 2 bases, and 19 bases lay between the germline ends. In germline, CDR1 is KGHSH, CDR2 LQKENI. This CDR3 is built from 17 residues. The DNA for the CDR3 is TGTGCCAGCTCACCGGACGGGACGGGGGTAAACAACTATGGCTACACCTTC. As protein: CASSPDGTGVNNYGYTF.

This clone was counted a single time. The genes are TRBV12-3 or TRBV12-4 and TRBJ2-3; no clear D. The CDR3 runs 13 residues. Trimming took 1 base from V and 2 from J, leaving 4 bases between them. The CDR3 protein is CASSLDHTDTQYF. The CDR3 nucleotides read TGTGCCAGCAGTTTAGACCACACAGATACGCAGTATTTT.

This clone was seen just once. The V gene is TRBV5-1, the J gene TRBJ1-6; 9 nucleotides line up with TRBD1. V shed 4 bases and J 8 bases; nucleotides not matched to a gene: 10. Germline V lookup: CDR1 SGHRS, CDR2 YFSETQ. The length of the CDR3 is 16 residues. The CDR3 spells CASSVRTGAKDSPLHF. CDR3 nucleotide sequence: TGCGCCAGCAGCGTCCGGACAGGGGCCAAAGATTCACCCCTCCACTTT.

The chain carries TRBV5-1 and TRBJ1-1; maybe TRBD1 (5 bases). The CDR3 loop spans 14 amino acids. The germline gives CDR1 SGHRS, CDR2 YFSETQ. Trimming took off 3 bases at V and 1 base at J, with 10 bases between the two ends. CDR3 DNA: TGCGCCAGCAGCTCAATAAGGGGGAACACTGAAGCTTTCTTT. Amino acids: CASSSIRGNTEAFF.

The chain employs TRBV19 and TRBJ2-2; 9 bases are a match to TRBD2. V was pared by 8 bases and J by 3 bases, with 7 bases of the junction left unmatched. The length of the CDR3 is 15 residues. The germline CDR1 and CDR2 sequences are LNHDA and SQIVND (reference sequence). The CDR3 is CASRGGGAYTGELFF. CDR3 sequence (DNA): TGTGCCAGTCGCGGCGGGGGGGCATACACCGGGGAGCTGTTTTTT.

V gene TRBV3-1 (or the pseudogene TRBV3-2) combines with J gene TRBJ1-4, with 7 bases that match TRBD1. The germline gives CDR1 LGHDT, CDR2 YNNKEL (reference sequence). V lost 3 bases, J lost 5 bases, and 9 bases stayed unmatched. This CDR3 is built from 16 residues. The CDR3 bases are TGTGCCAGCAGCCAGCCAGACAGGGCAGGGAATGAAAAACTGTTTTTT. It encodes CASSQPDRAGNEKLFF.

The chain carries TRBV9 and TRBJ1-2; 10 nucleotides align to TRBD1. The CDR3 has 16 residues. V trimming: 4 bases; J trimming: 2 bases; junction bases outside the gene matches: 8. The germline gives CDR1 SGDLS, CDR2 YYNGEE. CDR3 nucleotides: TGTGCCAGCAGCTACTCCGGGACAGGGGAAAACTATGGCTACACCTTC. Encoded protein: CASSYSGTGENYGYTF.

This chain links TRBV6-6 with TRBJ1-1, with D tentatively TRBD1 (6 bases). The ends were cut back, 5 bases at V and 11 bases at J, with 12 bases in the middle. The CDR3 is made up of 11 amino acids. The V gene's germline CDR1 is MNHNY and CDR2 SVGAGI (reference sequence). In DNA, the CDR3 is TGTGCCAGCAGTCCTCAAGGGGGGGCTTTCTTT. Residues: CASSPQGGAFF.